One and the same sample provided the 24 T cell receptor beta chains below, sequenced in a study of HIV-infected patients and healthy controls. 400 to 550 ng RNA was reverse transcribed with alpha and beta constant-region primers. Using multiplexing indices, alpha and beta chain libraries were generated apart by chain-specific third strand synthesis. TCRdb reprocessed the 5' RACE reads with MiXCR, giving one entry per CDR3 protein. The data show under 20,000 distinct CDR3 sequences, just under 9.5% seen once. Whole blood was used without fractionation, so all unsorted peripheral T cells were included. Sequenced: blood. All receptors derive from an adult in good health.

There are many counts of this clonotype. In DNA form, the CDR3 reads TGCAGCGTGACTGTGTCGGGAGCCGAGCAGTACTTC. Translation gives CSVTVSGAEQYF. V and J are TRBV29-1 and TRBJ2-7, with a tentative D call TRBD2 (6 bases). The CDR3 extends over 12 amino acids. CDR1 and CDR2 (germline): SQVTM, ANQGSEA. The V end lost 6 bases, the J end lost 6 bases, and 15 bases lay between the germline ends.

This clonotype appeared many times. This chain joins TRBV12-3 or TRBV12-4 and TRBJ1-5; no clear D gene. CDR3 length: 14 residues. The germline V and J ends were trimmed by 6 bases and 2 bases, with 11 bases remaining between them. CDR3 in amino acids: CASSPTDGNQPQHF. The CDR3, as DNA: TGTGCCAGCAGCCCTACCGACGGCAATCAGCCCCAGCATTTT.

This clonotype appeared many times. The chain is built from TRBV3-1 and TRBJ2-2, with a weak D call TRBD2 (5 bases). CDR3 length: 14 residues. Trimming took 4 bases from V and 3 from J, leaving 9 bases between them. CDR1 is LGHDT and CDR2 is YNNKEL in the germline V gene (reference sequence). CDR3 nucleotide sequence: TGTGCCAGCAGCCCCAGCGGATACACCGGGGAGCTGTTTTTT. Protein product: CASSPSGYTGELFF.

This clonotype was recorded many times. The chain uses TRBV29-1 and TRBJ2-3; TRBD2 matches 7 bases. With 5 bases clipped from V and 2 bases from J, the junction kept 4 bases outside the gene matches. This CDR3 is built from 13 residues. Germline values: CDR1 SQVTM, CDR2 ANQGSEA. The CDR3 DNA sequence: TGCAGCGTTAAGCGGGGAATCACAGATACGCAGTATTTT. It yields the protein CSVKRGITDTQYF.

In this sample, this clonotype turned up many times. J is TRBJ2-4 and V is TRBV4-1, with TRBD2 as a possible D gene (6 bases). V lost 4 bases to trimming and J lost 6 bases, with 16 bases between them. Germline V gives CDR1 MGHRA, CDR2 YSYEKL. The CDR3 covers 15 residues. The CDR3 DNA is TGCGCCAGCAGCCCGCCTACAAGCGGGCGAAACATTCAGTACTTC. Amino acids: CASSPPTSGRNIQYF.

This clonotype showed up many times. The V call is TRBV20-1, the J call TRBJ2-6; tentative D call: TRBD1 (5 bases). V was shortened by 6 bases and J by 1 base, with 19 bases between the two germline ends. The germline V gene has CDR1 DFQATT and CDR2 SNEGSKA (reference sequence). The CDR3 sequence is 17 residues long. CDR3 region: CSAFEQGWGSGANVLTF. CDR3 DNA: TGCAGTGCATTCGAGCAGGGTTGGGGTTCTGGGGCCAACGTCCTGACTTTC.

This clonotype has just a few counts. The V call is TRBV19, the J call TRBJ1-4; 11 nucleotides align to TRBD1. The CDR3 is 16 residues long. The V segment lost 6 bases and the J segment 2 bases; nucleotides outside the gene matches: 5. CDR1 is LNHDA and CDR2 is SQIVND in the germline V gene (reference sequence). DNA for the CDR3: TGTGCCAGTAGCACGAGGACAGGGGGCACTAATGAAAAACTGTTTTTT. It is translated as CASSTRTGGTNEKLFF. The variable domain in full, with the rest retrieved from reference TRBV19 and TRBJ1-4, is DGGITQSPKYLFRKEGQNVTLSCEQNLNHDAMYWYRQDPGQGLRLIYYSQIVNDFQKGDIAEGYSVSREKKESFPLTVTSAQKNPTAFYLCASSTRTGGTNEKLFFGSGTQLSVL.

This clonotype is medium-sized. This chain joins TRBV19 and TRBJ2-5; TRBD2 aligns across 10 bases. CDR1 and CDR2 from the germline V gene are LNHDA and SQIVND (reference sequence). This CDR3 is 16 amino acids long. With V trimmed by 3 bases and J by 3 bases, 7 bases remained unmatched. The CDR3 protein is CASSIPSGRLKETQYF. The DNA of the CDR3 is TGTGCCAGTAGTATCCCTAGCGGGAGATTGAAAGAGACCCAGTACTTC.

This clonotype occurred many times. The chain uses TRBV20-1 and TRBJ2-7; 9 positions agree with TRBD2. The germline gives CDR1 DFQATT, CDR2 SNEGSKA (reference sequence). V lost 3 bases to trimming and J lost 5 bases; unmatched junction nucleotides: 8. CDR3 length equals 14 residues. In nucleotides, the CDR3 is TGCAGTGCTAGTAAGGGCGGGAGGGCAGACGAGCAGTACGTC. Its protein is CSASKGGRADEQYV.

V usage is TRBV29-1 and J usage is TRBJ2-7, with D tentatively TRBD1 (6 bases). The CDR3 runs 13 residues. Germline CDR1 and CDR2: SQVTM and ANQGSEA. The germline V and J ends were trimmed by 1 base and 3 bases, with 10 bases remaining between them. Written as DNA, the CDR3 is TGCAGCGTTGAAGTCCGGGACATCTACGAGCAGTACGTC. This gives the protein CSVEVRDIYEQYV.

This clonotype has at least ten counts. The chain links TRBV10-2 to TRBJ1-1; TRBD1 matches 8 bases. V dropped 6 bases and J dropped 6; count of bases not matched to a gene: 9. CDR3 length equals 14 residues. Germline V gene lookup returns CDR1 WSHSY and CDR2 SAAADI. CDR3 coding DNA: TGCGCCAGCAGCCATCAGGGGGCTAGGTCTGAAGCTTTCTTT. Translating it yields CASSHQGARSEAFF.

This clonotype was seen a handful of times. This rearrangement joins TRBV6-2 or TRBV6-3 to TRBJ2-7, with TRBD2 as a possible D gene (5 bases). V was trimmed by 7 bases and J by 0 bases, leaving 13 bases between them. Germline V gene lookup returns CDR1 MNHEY and CDR2 SVGEGT. The CDR3 spans 14 residues. This CDR3 reads CASNAASSSYEQYV. The CDR3 DNA is TGTGCCAGCAACGCTGCTAGCAGCTCCTACGAGCAGTACGTC.

In this sample, this clonotype turned up many times. This chain connects TRBV5-4 to TRBJ2-4; 10 nucleotides align to TRBD2. The CDR3 sequence is 16 residues long. The germline V gene has CDR1 SGHNT and CDR2 YYREEE (reference sequence). V was clipped by 5 bases and J by 6 bases; unmatched bases: 11. The CDR3 DNA is TGTGCCAGCAGAGCCGGACTAGCGGATAGATTAAACATTCAGTACTTC. It specifies CASRAGLADRLNIQYF.

This clonotype was counted ten times or more. The V gene is TRBV6-5, the J gene TRBJ1-1; tentative D call: TRBD1 (5 bases). Germline CDR1 MNHEY, CDR2 SVGAGI. The CDR3 sequence is 14 residues long. Trimming left V 8 bases short and J 0 bases short, with 13 bases between. This CDR3 reads CASCWGRMNTEAFF. CDR3 nucleotides: TGTGCCAGCTGTTGGGGCCGAATGAACACTGAAGCTTTCTTT.

By proportion, this clonotype is medium-sized. V is TRBV2 and J is TRBJ2-3; D unclear. Trimming stripped 5 bases from V and 6 bases from J, with 6 bases between. The CDR3 spans 11 residues. Germline values: CDR1 SNHLY, CDR2 FYNNEI. The CDR3 is CASSSLDTQYF. The DNA for the CDR3 is TGTGCCAGCAGTTCCTTGGATACGCAGTATTTT.

This clonotype was seen ten or more times. The chain has TRBV6-5 and TRBJ2-1, with TRBD1 matching 9 bases. V dropped 0 bases and J dropped 4; count of bases not matched to a gene: 7. Per germline, CDR1 MNHEY and CDR2 SVGAGI. The CDR3 length is 17 residues. The CDR3 here is CASSYSMGDRGYNEQFF. As DNA, the CDR3 is TGTGCCAGCAGTTACTCTATGGGAGACAGGGGGTACAATGAGCAGTTCTTC.

The chain joins TRBV13 to TRBJ2-7; D is uncertain. The CDR3 consists of 13 residues. CDR1 is PRHDT, CDR2 FYEKMQ, per germline (reference sequence). V lost 5 bases, J lost 9 bases, and 17 bases lay in between. For the CDR3, the DNA is TGTGCCAGCAGCATCCCTTGGGTTCTCGGGCAGTACGTC. Translating it yields CASSIPWVLGQYV.

This clonotype came up many times. The chain links TRBV15 to TRBJ2-5; 9 bases line up with TRBD2. Looked up from germline, CDR1 is LNHNV and CDR2 is YYDKDF (reference sequence). With V trimmed by 0 bases and J by 5 bases, 10 bases remained unmatched. The CDR3 length is 17 residues. For the CDR3, the DNA is TGTGCCACCAGCAGAGATTCTGCTAGCGGGAAACTGGAGACCCAGTACTTC. This encodes CATSRDSASGKLETQYF.

This clonotype has a handful of counts. This sequence joins TRBV7-8 and TRBJ2-7; D unclear. Germline assignment: CDR1 SGHVS and CDR2 FQNEAQ. Between the trimmed V and J ends, which lost 1 base and 3 bases, there was a span of 13 bases. The CDR3 consists of 15 residues. CDR3 bases: TGTGCCAGCAGCTTAGAGGCCAGACCTATCTACGAGCAGTACGTC. Residues: CASSLEARPIYEQYV.

Many counts were recorded for this clonotype. The rearrangement links TRBV2 to TRBJ1-5, with D uncertain. The V end was cut by 4 bases, the J end by 2 bases, with 9 bases between. This CDR3 is 14 amino acids long. The germline V gene has CDR1 SNHLY and CDR2 FYNNEI. CDR3 nucleotide sequence: TGTGCCAGCAGTGGTATTCAGGGCAATCAGCCCCAGCATTTT. Translation: CASSGIQGNQPQHF.

There are a few counts of this clonotype. The chain recombines TRBV7-2 with TRBJ2-1, with no clear D. V was cut by 8 bases and J by 4 bases, with 12 bases left in between. This CDR3 has 13 residues. Germline V CDR1 and CDR2: SGHTA, FQGNSA. CDR3 residues: CASHSSSYNEQFF. The DNA for the CDR3 is TGTGCCAGCCACAGCAGCTCTTACAATGAGCAGTTCTTC.

This clonotype is labeled as medium-sized. The V call is TRBV6-2 or TRBV6-3, the J call TRBJ2-1; a weak D match, TRBD2 (5 bases). The CDR3 contains 14 residues. Germline lookup yields CDR1 MNHEY and CDR2 SVGEGT. Trimming stripped 5 bases from V and 9 bases from J, with 17 bases between. CDR3 DNA sequence: TGTGCCAGCAGTACCCCCCCACTAGGATTTGAGCAGTTCTTC. It encodes CASSTPPLGFEQFF.

The rearrangement links TRBV12-3 or TRBV12-4 to TRBJ1-3; D unresolved. Trimming stripped 8 bases from V and 3 bases from J, with 8 bases between. The CDR3 spans 12 residues. CDR3 nucleotides: TGTGCCAGCGTAGACGGTGGAAACACCATATATTTT. Its translation: CASVDGGNTIYF.

This clonotype was seen many times. Sequence at one end of the junction differs from germline and may be a read error. The chain couples TRBV12-3 or TRBV12-4 to TRBJ2-5; D is possibly TRBD2 (5 bases). There are 13 residues in the CDR3. Here the CDR3 reads CASSLAYGETQYF. In nucleotides, the CDR3 is TGTGCCAGCAGCTTAGCGTACGGCGAGACCCAGTACTTC.